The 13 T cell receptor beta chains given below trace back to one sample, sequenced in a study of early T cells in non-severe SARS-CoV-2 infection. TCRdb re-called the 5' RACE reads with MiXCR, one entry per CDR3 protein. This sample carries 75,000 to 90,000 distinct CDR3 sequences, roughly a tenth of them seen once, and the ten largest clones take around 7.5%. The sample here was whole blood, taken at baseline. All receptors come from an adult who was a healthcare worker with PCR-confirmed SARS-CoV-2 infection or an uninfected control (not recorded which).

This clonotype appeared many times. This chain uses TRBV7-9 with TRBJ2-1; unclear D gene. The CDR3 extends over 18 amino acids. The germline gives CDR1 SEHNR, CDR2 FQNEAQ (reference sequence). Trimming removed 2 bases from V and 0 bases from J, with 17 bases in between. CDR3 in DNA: TGTGCCAGCAGCTTAAAACGTGCAGGCTTGATCTCCTACAATGAGCAGTTCTTC. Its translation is CASSLKRAGLISYNEQFF.

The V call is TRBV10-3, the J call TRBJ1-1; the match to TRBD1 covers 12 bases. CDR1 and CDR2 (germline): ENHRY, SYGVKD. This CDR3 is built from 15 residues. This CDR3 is CAISGTGGGNTEAFF. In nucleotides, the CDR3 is TGTGCGATCTCAGGGACAGGGGGCGGGAACACTGAAGCTTTCTTT.

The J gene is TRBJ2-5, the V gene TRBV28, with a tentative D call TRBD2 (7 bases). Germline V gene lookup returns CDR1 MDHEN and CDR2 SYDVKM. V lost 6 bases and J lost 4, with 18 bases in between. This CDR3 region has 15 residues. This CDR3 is CASSPMLGGAETQYF. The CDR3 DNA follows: TGTGCCAGCAGCCCTATGCTGGGGGGGGCAGAGACCCAGTACTTC.

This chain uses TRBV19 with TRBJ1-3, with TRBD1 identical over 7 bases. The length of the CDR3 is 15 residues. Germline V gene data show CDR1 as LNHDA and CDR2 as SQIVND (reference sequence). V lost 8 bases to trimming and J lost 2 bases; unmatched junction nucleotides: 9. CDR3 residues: CASSPPDRTGNTIYF. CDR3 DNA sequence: TGTGCCAGTTCCCCTCCGGACAGGACTGGAAACACCATATATTTT. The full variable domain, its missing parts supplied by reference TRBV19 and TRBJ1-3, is DGGITQSPKYLFRKEGQNVTLSCEQNLNHDAMYWYRQDPGQGLRLIYYSQIVNDFQKGDIAEGYSVSREKKESFPLTVTSAQKNPTAFYLCASSPPDRTGNTIYFGEGSWLTVV.

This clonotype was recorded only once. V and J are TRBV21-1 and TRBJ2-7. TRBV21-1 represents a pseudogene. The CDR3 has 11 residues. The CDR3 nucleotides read TGTGCCTGCTGCGGCGACTACGAGCAGTACTTC. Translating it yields CACCGDYEQYF.

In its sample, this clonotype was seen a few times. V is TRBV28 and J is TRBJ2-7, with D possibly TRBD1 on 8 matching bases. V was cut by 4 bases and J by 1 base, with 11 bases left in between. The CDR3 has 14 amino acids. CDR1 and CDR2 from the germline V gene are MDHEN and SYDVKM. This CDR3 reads CASSYRGGSYEQYF. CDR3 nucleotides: TGTGCCAGCAGTTACAGGGGGGGTTCCTACGAGCAGTACTTC.

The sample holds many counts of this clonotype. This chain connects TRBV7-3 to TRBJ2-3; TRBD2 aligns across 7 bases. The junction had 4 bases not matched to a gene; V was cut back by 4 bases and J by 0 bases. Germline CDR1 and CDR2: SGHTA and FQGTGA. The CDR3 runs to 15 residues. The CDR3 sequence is CASSSSGHSTDTQYF. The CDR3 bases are TGTGCCAGCAGCTCTAGCGGACACAGCACAGATACGCAGTATTTT.

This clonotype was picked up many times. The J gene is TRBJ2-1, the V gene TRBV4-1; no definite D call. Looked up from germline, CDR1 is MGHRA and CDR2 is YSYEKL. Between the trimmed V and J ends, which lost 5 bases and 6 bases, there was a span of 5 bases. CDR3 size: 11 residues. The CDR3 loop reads CASSFTNEQFF. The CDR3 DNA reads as TGCGCCAGCAGCTTTACCAATGAGCAGTTCTTC.

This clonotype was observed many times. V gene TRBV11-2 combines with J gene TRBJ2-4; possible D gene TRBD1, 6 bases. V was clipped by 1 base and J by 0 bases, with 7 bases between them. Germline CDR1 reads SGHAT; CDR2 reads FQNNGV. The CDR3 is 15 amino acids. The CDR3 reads CASSLGGLAKNIQYF. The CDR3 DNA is TGTGCCAGCAGCTTAGGGGGGCTAGCCAAAAACATTCAGTACTTC.

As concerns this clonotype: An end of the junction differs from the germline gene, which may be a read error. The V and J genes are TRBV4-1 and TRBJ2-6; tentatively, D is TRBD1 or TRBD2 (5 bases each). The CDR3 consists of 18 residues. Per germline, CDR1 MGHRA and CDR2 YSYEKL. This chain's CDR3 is CASSQEGTFFSEANVLTF. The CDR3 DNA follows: TGCGCCAGCAGCCAAGAAGGGACCTTCTTCTCTGAGGCCAACGTCCTGACTTTC.

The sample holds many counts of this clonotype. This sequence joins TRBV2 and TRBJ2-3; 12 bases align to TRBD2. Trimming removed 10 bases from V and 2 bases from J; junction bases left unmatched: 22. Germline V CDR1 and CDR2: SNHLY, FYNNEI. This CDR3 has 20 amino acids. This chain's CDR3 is CAIGKGATSGRDVVTDTQYF. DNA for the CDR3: TGTGCCATAGGAAAGGGGGCGACTAGCGGGAGAGACGTAGTCACAGATACGCAGTATTTT.

CDR3 residues: CASSQDQGETQYF. As DNA, the CDR3 is TGCGCCAGCAGCCAAGATCAGGGAGAGACCCAGTACTTC. J is TRBJ2-5 and V is TRBV4-1, with D perhaps TRBD1 (5 bases). This CDR3 contains 13 residues. V was shortened by 0 bases and J by 4 bases, with 6 bases between the two germline ends. In germline, CDR1 is MGHRA, CDR2 YSYEKL.

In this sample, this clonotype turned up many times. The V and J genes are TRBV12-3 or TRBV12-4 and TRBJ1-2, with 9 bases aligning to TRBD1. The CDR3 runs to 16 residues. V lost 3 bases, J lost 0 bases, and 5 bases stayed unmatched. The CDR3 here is CASSFAGTGTNYGYTF. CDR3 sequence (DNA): TGTGCCAGCAGTTTTGCCGGGACAGGGACTAACTATGGCTACACCTTC.